The clone carrying this T cell receptor beta chain appeared many times. Its specificity is not known. Germline V gene lookup returns CDR1 SGHTA and CDR2 FQGNSA. Trimming left V 5 bases short and J 6 bases short, with 17 bases between. The CDR3 consists of 15 residues. Together with thyroid ultrasound, orbital computed tomography, serum thyroxine and TRAb, clinical symptoms were used for diagnoses. This record belongs to a study of T cells in Graves' hyperthyroidism and ophthalmopathy. Study-level findings and limits: Peripheral blood also featured most of the thyroid clonotypes expanded above 0.001.

Amplified regions were TCR beta CDR3 sequences from RNA transcripts. The TCR CDR3 was amplified in a first-round RT-PCR using the HTBI primer set. TCRdb analysed the multiplex PCR reads with MiXCR anew, one entry per CDR3 protein. The table includes about 600,000 distinct CDR3 sequences, roughly 15% detected once. The chain links TRBV7-2 to TRBJ1-5; D not certain. The sequenced sample consisted of blood. The receptor comes from a woman aged 45 to 65 with Graves' ophthalmopathy. The CDR3 DNA follows: TGTGCCAGCAGCAATAGAGTCGCTGGTCGTCAGCCCCAGCATTTT. Translated, it gives CASSNRVAGRQPQHF.